Below are 17 T cell receptor beta chains sequenced from a single sample in a study of T-cell memory formation after mild COVID-19 (dated by TCRdb to about 2021). The library was built by means of 5' RACE. The data were produced on an Illumina NovaSeq 6000. The public reads were reanalyzed by TCRdb: fastp trimming at Q25, MiXCR alignment, in-frame beta chains only. A single entry per CDR3 protein holds the most common genes and DNA from its merged rows. Here the sample has 300,000 to 350,000 distinct CDR3 sequences; about 13% occur a single time. In total, the top ten clones hold approximately 21% of the sample. The sequenced sample consisted of PBMCs or a T cell subset sorted from them (not recorded which). The origin of the receptors is a man aged 18 to 30 who had mild COVID-19 (a few samples of this study predate the infection). The sample titles of this study are shuffled in the database, so cell type and time point are left out; the donor was told from shared clones.

This clonotype has more than one count but fewer than ten. The chain joins TRBV2 to TRBJ1-4; no reliable D call. There are 14 residues in the CDR3. Between the trimmed V and J ends, which lost 6 bases and 8 bases, there was a span of 16 bases. The V gene's germline CDR1 is SNHLY and CDR2 FYNNEI. The DNA of the CDR3 is TGTGCCAGCAGGGGCCTTACGTACGGAGAAAAACTGTTTTTT. Amino acids: CASRGLTYGEKLFF.

This clonotype came up a few times. The chain joins TRBV4-3 to TRBJ1-4; D is perhaps TRBD1 (5 bases). The germline gives CDR1 LGHNA, CDR2 YSLEER. CDR3 length equals 15 residues. V lost 4 bases to trimming and J lost 7 bases, with 16 bases between them. CDR3 sequence: CASSPSRGFREKLFF. DNA of the CDR3: TGCGCCAGCAGCCCCTCACGGGGGTTTCGTGAAAAACTGTTTTTT.

This sequence joins TRBV11-2 and TRBJ2-2; D is undetermined. This CDR3 is 12 amino acids long. Germline V lookup: CDR1 SGHAT, CDR2 FQNNGV. Between the trimmed V and J ends, which lost 7 bases and 5 bases, there was a span of 8 bases. The CDR3 DNA is TGTGCCAGCAATGGGCGGACCGGGGAGCTGTTTTTT. It translates to CASNGRTGELFF. Variable domain in full (rest from reference TRBV11-2 and TRBJ2-2): EAGVAQSPRYKIIEKRQSVAFWCNPISGHATLYWYQQILGQGPKLLIQFQNNGVVDDSQLPKDRFSAERLKGVDSTLKIQPAKLEDSAVYLCASNGRTGELFFGEGSRLTVL.

A few counts support this clonotype. The chain employs TRBV7-2 and TRBJ2-3, with unresolved D. The CDR3 loop spans 14 amino acids. The V gene's germline CDR1 is SGHTA and CDR2 FQGNSA. The V and J ends lost 1 base and 4 bases respectively, with 9 bases between them. Here the CDR3 DNA reads TGTGCCAGCAGCTTAGTAGCCGGGCCAGATACGCAGTATTTT. It specifies CASSLVAGPDTQYF.

The chain couples TRBV15 to TRBJ2-7; 7 positions match TRBD1. This CDR3 is built from 20 residues. Per the germline V gene, CDR1 is LNHNV and CDR2 is YYDKDF (reference sequence). The junction had 24 bases not matched to a gene; V was cut back by 1 base and J by 6 bases. This chain's CDR3 is CATSRVEWQGEREEGPEQYF. In nucleotides, the CDR3 is TGTGCCACCAGCAGAGTCGAATGGCAGGGGGAACGGGAAGAAGGTCCCGAGCAGTACTTC.

This clonotype has only a few counts. The chain employs TRBV4-1 and TRBJ1-1; D is undetermined. V was clipped by 3 bases and J by 1 base, with 12 bases between them. This CDR3 has 15 residues. Germline CDR1 and CDR2: MGHRA and YSYEKL. The CDR3 loop reads CASSQVGRRNTEAFF. The CDR3 nucleotides read TGCGCCAGCAGCCAGGTCGGCAGGAGGAACACTGAAGCTTTCTTT.

This clonotype was seen a handful of times. This chain connects TRBV7-2 to TRBJ2-5, with 8 bases that match TRBD1. With V trimmed by 3 bases and J by 4 bases, 10 bases remained unmatched. This CDR3 contains 16 residues. Per germline, CDR1 SGHTA and CDR2 FQGNSA. The CDR3: CASSLGPAGGAETQYF. The CDR3 nucleotides read TGTGCCAGCAGCTTGGGACCCGCAGGGGGCGCAGAGACCCAGTACTTC.

This clonotype was detected only a few times. The genes are TRBV2 and TRBJ2-1; perhaps TRBD2 as D (7 bases). The V end lost 2 bases, the J end lost 6 bases, and 14 bases lay between the germline ends. The CDR3 is 15 residues long. Germline CDR1 reads SNHLY; CDR2 reads FYNNEI. CDR3 region: CASSERGTTGNEQFF. The CDR3 DNA reads TGTGCCAGCAGTGAAAGGGGGACTACCGGCAATGAGCAGTTCTTC.

This clonotype was observed a few times. The chain joins TRBV7-8 to TRBJ1-1; no clear D gene. Trimming stripped 2 bases from V and 2 bases from J, with 9 bases between. This CDR3 has 14 amino acids. From germline, CDR1 is SGHVS and CDR2 FQNEAQ. The CDR3 loop reads CASSLSAANTEAFF. The CDR3 coding sequence is TGTGCCAGCAGCTTAAGTGCAGCCAACACTGAAGCTTTCTTT.

This clonotype was observed a handful of times. This chain joins TRBV27 and TRBJ2-7, with 9 bases matching TRBD1. V lost 2 bases and J lost 6; bases outside the gene matches: 5. This CDR3 has 14 residues. Germline CDR1 is MNHEY and CDR2 is SMNVEV (reference sequence). DNA for the CDR3: TGTGCCAGCAGTTTAGGGACAGGGAGCGGCGAGCAGTACTTC. It is translated as CASSLGTGSGEQYF.

The chain carries TRBV20-1 and TRBJ1-5, with D perhaps matching TRBD1 (6 bases). The CDR3 runs 12 residues. V lost 5 bases, J lost 11 bases, and 16 bases lay in between. CDR1 and CDR2 (germline): DFQATT, SNEGSKA (reference sequence). The CDR3 coding sequence is TGCAGTGCTGGGGTTCAGGGGAGTTCCCAGCATTTT. The encoded protein is CSAGVQGSSQHF.

The chain carries TRBV3-1 and TRBJ2-2; 12 nucleotides line up with TRBD2. CDR3 length: 17 amino acids. V trimming: 3 bases; J trimming: 2 bases; junction bases outside the gene matches: 4. CDR1 is LGHDT and CDR2 is YNNKEL in the germline V gene (reference sequence). The CDR3, as DNA: TGTGCCAGCAGCCAGCTAGCGGGGGGGAGAAACACCGGGGAGCTGTTTTTT. This encodes CASSQLAGGRNTGELFF.

The chain is built from TRBV4-3 and TRBJ1-6; D perhaps matches TRBD1 (5 bases). Looked up from germline, CDR1 is LGHNA and CDR2 is YSLEER. The V end was cut by 3 bases, the J end by 4 bases, with 13 bases between. The CDR3 totals 16 residues. The CDR3 region has the DNA TGCGCCAGCAGCCAGAGGGACGGAACTTATAATTCACCCCTCCACTTT. Its translation is CASSQRDGTYNSPLHF.

This clonotype turned up a few times. This rearrangement joins TRBV5-1 to TRBJ2-7; a weak D match, TRBD1 (6 bases). Germline V gene sequence: CDR1 SGHRS, CDR2 YFSETQ. V lost 2 bases, J lost 6 bases, and 9 bases lay in between. This CDR3 is 12 amino acids long. In DNA, the CDR3 is TGCGCCAGCAGCTTCACAGGGACCGAGCAGTACTTC. Residues: CASSFTGTEQYF. The complete variable domain, with remaining parts taken from reference TRBV5-1 and TRBJ2-7, reads KAGVTQTPRYLIKTRGQQVTLSCSPISGHRSVSWYQQTPGQGLQFLFEYFSETQRNKGNFPGRFSGRQFSNSRSEMNVSTLELGDSALYLCASSFTGTEQYFGPGTRLTVT.

The chain recombines TRBV7-9 with TRBJ1-1; D uncertain. Germline V lookup: CDR1 SEHNR, CDR2 FQNEAQ (reference sequence). This CDR3 spans 15 amino acids. Trimming took off 5 bases at V and 5 bases at J, with 18 bases between the two ends. The CDR3 reads CASSMTPRGGTEAFF. The CDR3 nucleotides read TGTGCCAGCAGCATGACTCCACGCGGTGGGACTGAAGCTTTCTTT.

The chain joins TRBV6-1 to TRBJ1-1, with D hard to call. V dropped 2 bases and J dropped 5 bases, with 18 bases sitting between them. CDR1 MNHNS and CDR2 SASEGT come from the germline V gene. This CDR3 spans 16 amino acids. The CDR3 sequence: CASSEFSGVYLTEAFF. The CDR3 DNA reads as TGTGCCAGCAGTGAATTTTCTGGGGTCTATTTAACTGAAGCTTTCTTT.

This clonotype was recorded only once. This clone may be a read error of a much larger clone one base away. The chain couples TRBV20-1 to TRBJ2-3; D is tentatively TRBD1 or TRBD2 (5 bases each). The CDR3 contains 14 residues. From germline, CDR1 is DFQATT and CDR2 SNEGSKA (reference sequence). With 5 bases removed from V and 3 bases from J, the gap between germline ends came to 15 bases. The CDR3 DNA sequence: TGCAGTGCTCAAGGGACCATTCGTACAGATACGCAGTATTTT. Translated, it gives CSAQGTIRTDTQYF.